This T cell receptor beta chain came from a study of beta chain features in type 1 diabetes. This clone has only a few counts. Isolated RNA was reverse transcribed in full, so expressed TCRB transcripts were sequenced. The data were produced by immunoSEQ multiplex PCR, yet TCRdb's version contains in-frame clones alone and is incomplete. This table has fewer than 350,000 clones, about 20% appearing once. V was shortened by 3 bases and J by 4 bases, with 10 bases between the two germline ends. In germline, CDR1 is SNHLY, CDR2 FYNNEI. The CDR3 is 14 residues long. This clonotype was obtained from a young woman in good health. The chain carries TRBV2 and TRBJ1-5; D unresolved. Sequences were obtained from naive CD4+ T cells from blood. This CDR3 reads CASSDLGSNQPQHF. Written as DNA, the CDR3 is TGTGCCAGCAGTGACCTGGGCAGTAATCAGCCCCAGCATTTT.